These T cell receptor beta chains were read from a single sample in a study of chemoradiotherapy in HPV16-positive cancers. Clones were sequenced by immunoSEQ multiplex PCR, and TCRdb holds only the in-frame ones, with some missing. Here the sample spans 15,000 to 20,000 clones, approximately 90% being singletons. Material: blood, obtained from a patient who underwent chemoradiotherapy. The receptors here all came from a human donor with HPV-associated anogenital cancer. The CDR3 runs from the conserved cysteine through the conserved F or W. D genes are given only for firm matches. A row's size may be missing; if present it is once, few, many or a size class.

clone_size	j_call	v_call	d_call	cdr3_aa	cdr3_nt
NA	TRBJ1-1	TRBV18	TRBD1	CASSPNDDRDTEAFF	TGTGCCAGCTCACCAAACGACGACAGGGACACTGAAGCTTTCTTT
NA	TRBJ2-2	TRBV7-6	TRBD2	CASSLVAGDDTGELFF	TGTGCCAGCAGCTTAGTAGCGGGGGATGACACCGGGGAGCTGTTTTTT
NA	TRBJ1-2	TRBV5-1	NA	CASSLEALVDGYTF	TGCGCCAGCAGCTTGGAGGCCCTAGTCGATGGCTACACCTTC
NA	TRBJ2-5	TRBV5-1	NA	CASNSFFGAVQETQYF	TGCGCCAGCAATAGCTTCTTTGGGGCGGTGCAAGAGACCCAGTACTTC
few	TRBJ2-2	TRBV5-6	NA	CASSLVQGELFF	TGTGCCAGCAGCTTGGTCCAGGGGGAGCTGTTTTTT
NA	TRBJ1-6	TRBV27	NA	CASSFSRGTNNSPLHF	TGTGCCAGCAGTTTCTCCCGGGGGACTAATAATTCACCCCTCCACTTT
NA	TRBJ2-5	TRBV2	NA	CASRAGGETQYF	TGTGCCAGCAGGGCAGGCGGAGAGACCCAGTACTTC
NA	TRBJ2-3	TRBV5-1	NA	CASRGLKGGDTQYF	TGCGCCAGCAGGGGACTAAAGGGGGGGGATACGCAGTATTTT
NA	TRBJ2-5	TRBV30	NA	CAWNHAAANEETQYF	TGTGCCTGGAATCATGCCGCAGCTAACGAAGAGACCCAGTACTTC
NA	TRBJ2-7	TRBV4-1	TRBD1	CASSHGTGSGYEQYF	TGCGCCAGCAGCCATGGGACAGGGAGCGGCTACGAGCAGTACTTC
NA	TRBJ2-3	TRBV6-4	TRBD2	CASSGGATDTQYF	TGTGCCAGCAGCGGGGGGGCCACAGATACGCAGTATTTT
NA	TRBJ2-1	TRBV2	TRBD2	CASSPLAGVNEQFF	TGTGCCAGCAGTCCACTAGCGGGTGTCAATGAGCAGTTCTTC
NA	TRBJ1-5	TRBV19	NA	CASSYVDPNQPQHF	TGTGCCAGTAGTTATGTGGACCCGAATCAGCCCCAGCATTTT
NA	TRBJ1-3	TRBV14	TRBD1	CASSQVATGVRNTIYF	TGTGCCAGCAGCCAAGTGGCGACAGGGGTGAGGAACACCATATATTTT
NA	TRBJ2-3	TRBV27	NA	CASSPGPSADTQYF	TGTGCCAGCAGTCCCGGACCTAGTGCAGATACGCAGTATTTT
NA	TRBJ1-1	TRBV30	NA	CAWSDRDGTEAFF	TGTGCCTGGAGTGACAGGGACGGCACTGAAGCTTTCTTT
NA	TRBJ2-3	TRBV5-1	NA	CASSLATGKTTDTQYF	TGCGCCAGCAGCTTGGCGACAGGCAAGACCACAGATACGCAGTATTTT
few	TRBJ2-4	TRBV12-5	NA	CASGLDLGSKNIQYF	TGTGCTAGTGGTTTGGATCTGGGATCCAAAAACATTCAGTACTTC
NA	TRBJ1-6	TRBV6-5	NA	CASRLPGQNSPLHF	TGTGCCAGCAGACTCCCGGGACAAAATTCACCCCTCCACTTT
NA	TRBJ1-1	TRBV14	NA	CASSQGDTNTEAFF	TGTGCCAGCAGCCAAGGGGACACCAACACTGAAGCTTTCTTT
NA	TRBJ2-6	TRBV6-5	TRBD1	CASRKGAAGANVLTF	TGTGCCAGCCGAAAGGGGGCGGCTGGGGCCAACGTCCTGACTTTC
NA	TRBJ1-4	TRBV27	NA	CASIGGRPDRATNEKLFF	TGTGCCAGCATTGGGGGTCGGCCTGACAGAGCAACTAATGAAAAACTGTTTTTT
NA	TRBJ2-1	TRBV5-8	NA	CASSRFDEQFF	TGTGCCAGCAGCCGCTTCGATGAGCAGTTCTTC
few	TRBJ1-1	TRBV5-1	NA	CASSSGRGTEAFF	TGCGCCAGCAGCTCCGGACGGGGAACTGAAGCTTTCTTT
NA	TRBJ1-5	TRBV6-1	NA	CASSASWGLLGSNQPQHF	TGTGCCAGCAGTGCTAGCTGGGGCCTGCTGGGCAGCAATCAGCCCCAGCATTTT